The rows below give T cell receptor beta chains drawn from one sample of a study of T-cell memory formation after mild COVID-19. TCRdb independently ran MiXCR on the 5' RACE reads; one entry per CDR3 protein. The data hold just over 300,000 distinct CDR3 sequences, with around 19% observed a single time. The specimen sequenced was PBMCs or a T cell subset sorted from them (not recorded which). The receptor set was obtained from a man aged 18 to 29 who had mild COVID-19 (a few samples of this study predate the infection). Cell type and time point are not known. Both conserved end residues are part of each CDR3. D genes are given only for firm matches. Only some rows state a clone size, as once, few, many or a class for expanded clones.

clone_size j_call d_call v_call cdr3_nt cdr3_aa
NA TRBJ2-1 NA TRBV13 TGTGCCAGCAGCTTAGTCCCCGGGGGGCAGGGCAATGAGCAGTTCTTC CASSLVPGGQGNEQFF
few TRBJ2-5 NA TRBV7-2 TGTGCCAGCAGCTCTCAGGGGTGGACAGAGACCCAGTACTTC CASSSQGWTETQYF
few TRBJ2-1 TRBD2 TRBV5-1 TGCGCCAGCAGCTTGACTAGCGGGGCGAATGAGCAGTTCTTC CASSLTSGANEQFF
few TRBJ1-2 NA TRBV6-5 TGTGCCAGCAGTTCCCGGACAGATAACTATGGCTACACCTTC CASSSRTDNYGYTF
few TRBJ2-3 NA TRBV5-1 TGCGCCAGCAGCTTGGCTCTCGCAGATACGCAGTATTTT CASSLALADTQYF
NA TRBJ2-7 NA TRBV7-2 TGTGCCAGCAGCCAAAGTGGGGGGCCGCTCTACGAGCAGTACTTC CASSQSGGPLYEQYF
NA TRBJ2-7 NA TRBV7-9 TGTGCCAGCCGCGCCCTCCGGGACAACTCCTACGAGCAGTACTTC CASRALRDNSYEQYF
NA TRBJ1-2 NA TRBV4-3 TGCGCCAGCAGCCAAGACCCGCAATTCTTCTACGGCTACACCTTC CASSQDPQFFYGYTF
few TRBJ1-1 NA TRBV25-1 TGTGCCAGCAGTGAACTTGTGGCCACTGAAGCTTTCTTT CASSELVATEAFF
NA TRBJ1-2 TRBD1 TRBV4-1 TGCGCCAGCAGCCGCCCCGGGACAGGGGAGCGCGGTGGCTACACCTTC CASSRPGTGERGGYTF
many TRBJ2-3 TRBD2 TRBV5-1 TGCGCCAGCAGCTTGGACTCGGGGGGTTCAGATACGCAGTATTTT CASSLDSGGSDTQYF
NA TRBJ1-1 TRBD1 TRBV5-1 TGCGCCAGCAGCATAGGACAGGGTGGGACTGAAGCTTTCTTT CASSIGQGGTEAFF
once TRBJ2-5 NA TRBV5-6 TGTGCCAGCAGCTCCGAGGGGTACCAAGAGACCCAGTACTTC CASSSEGYQETQYF
many TRBJ2-7 TRBD1 TRBV5-1 TGCGCCAGCAGCTTCGGGGACAGACCCTACGAGCAGTACTTC CASSFGDRPYEQYF
many TRBJ2-2 NA TRBV7-2 TGTGCCAGCAGCTTGCACTCTGGGACCGGGGAGCTGTTTTTT CASSLHSGTGELFF
NA TRBJ2-2 TRBD2 TRBV4-3 TGCGCCAGCAGCCAGGGGACTAGCTTGGTCGGGGAGCTGTTTTTT CASSQGTSLVGELFF
few TRBJ2-7 TRBD1 TRBV2 TGTGCCAGCAGACCGCAACAGGGGGACGAGCAGTACTTC CASRPQQGDEQYF
few TRBJ2-1 NA TRBV7-2 TGTGCCAGCAGCTTAGATCCTAGTCAGGGGATCTTC CASSLDPSQGIF
NA TRBJ1-1 NA TRBV5-1 TGCGCCAGCAGCCTAGGGGTTGGGGTCAACACTGAAGCTTTCTTT CASSLGVGVNTEAFF
few TRBJ2-1 TRBD2 TRBV7-2 TGTGCCAGCAGCTTGGGACTAGCGAGTGGCAATGAGCAGTTCTTC CASSLGLASGNEQFF
NA TRBJ1-5 NA TRBV3-1 TGTGCCAGCAGCCAAGATGCCCCACACTATGGCAATCAGCCCCAGCATTTT CASSQDAPHYGNQPQHF
few TRBJ1-1 NA TRBV9 TGTGCCAGCAGCGTAGGGATGGGGACTGAAGCTTTCTTT CASSVGMGTEAFF
NA TRBJ1-6 NA TRBV5-1 TGCGCCAGCAGCGGGCAGAGTTCAGTTTCACCCCTCCACTTT CASSGQSSVSPLHF
few TRBJ2-2 TRBD1 TRBV5-6 TGTGCCAGCAGCTTACCTGATCAGGGGGCCACCGGGGAGCTGTTTTTT CASSLPDQGATGELFF
few TRBJ2-5 TRBD2 TRBV5-1 TGCGCCAGCACCGAAGGGATACTAGCGGGGGGGCCTCGAGAGACCCAGTACTTC CASTEGILAGGPRETQYF
NA TRBJ1-1 NA TRBV7-2 TGTGCCAGCAGCCCGGGACCGGGGAATGCTGAAGCTTTCTTT CASSPGPGNAEAFF
NA TRBJ2-7 NA TRBV7-9 TGTGCCAGCAGCCCCAGCATTAGCTCCTACGAGCAGTACTTC CASSPSISSYEQYF
few TRBJ1-2 TRBD1 TRBV5-1 TGCGCCAGCAGCGGGGGACAGGGGGTATATGGCTACACCTTC CASSGGQGVYGYTF
NA TRBJ1-3 TRBD1 TRBV19 TGTGCCAGTGCCGTTGAACAGGGGGCTGGAAACACCATATATTTT CASAVEQGAGNTIYF
NA TRBJ1-4 TRBD1 TRBV3-1 TGTGCCAGCAGCCAGGGGACAGTCGACGAAAAACTGTTTTTT CASSQGTVDEKLFF
NA TRBJ1-6 NA TRBV6-2/TRBV6-3 TGTGCCAGCAGTTACGGGCAGGGCCGTAATTCACCCCTCCACTTT CASSYGQGRNSPLHF
NA TRBJ2-2 NA TRBV19 TGTGCCAGTAGTATAACGGGCAAGAACACCGGGGAGCTGTTTTTT CASSITGKNTGELFF
few TRBJ1-5 NA TRBV5-1 TGCGCCAGCAGCGCCCGCCCGAATCAGCCCCAGCATTTT CASSARPNQPQHF
few TRBJ1-3 NA TRBV11-2 TGTGCCAGCAGCCGGACCGGGACCTCGATGGGAAACACCATATATTTT CASSRTGTSMGNTIYF
NA TRBJ2-3 TRBD1 TRBV4-1 TGCGCCAGCAGCCAAGCGGGACAGGGGGCAGATACGCAGTATTTT CASSQAGQGADTQYF
NA TRBJ2-1 NA TRBV6-2/TRBV6-3 TGTGCCAGCTCTAGGGGATGGGGCAATGAGCAGTTCTTC CASSRGWGNEQFF
few TRBJ1-1 NA TRBV7-9 TGTGCCAGCAGTTACCCGGGGGACACTGAAGCTTTCTTT CASSYPGDTEAFF
NA TRBJ1-5 NA TRBV29-1 TGCAGCGTGGGCCCGGGGGGTAGTCAGCCCCAGCATTTT CSVGPGGSQPQHF
few TRBJ2-3 NA TRBV7-3 TGTGCCAGCAGCTTAACAGCCAGCAGCACAGATACGCAGTATTTT CASSLTASSTDTQYF
few TRBJ2-7 NA TRBV10-3 TGTGCCATCAGTGAGCCGTACGAGGGCTCCTACGAGCAGTACTTC CAISEPYEGSYEQYF
few TRBJ2-3 NA TRBV21-1 TGTGCCAGCAGCATCGGACTAGCGGGGAAACCAGATACGCAGTATTTT CASSIGLAGKPDTQYF
once TRBJ1-1 NA TRBV20-1 TGCAGTGCTAGAGATCCGGGACCCCGGGGCACTGAAGCTTTCTTT CSARDPGPRGTEAFF
NA TRBJ2-2 TRBD1 TRBV10-3 TGTGCCATCAGTGTCCAGGACAGGAACGCCGGGGAGCTGTTTTTT CAISVQDRNAGELFF
NA TRBJ2-5 NA TRBV29-1 TGCAGCGTTGAAGTAGCCAGGCAAGAGACCCAGTACTTC CSVEVARQETQYF
NA TRBJ2-1 NA TRBV5-1 TGCGCCAGCAGCTTGGTTGGGGGCCTTCTCAATGAGCAGTTCTTC CASSLVGGLLNEQFF
NA TRBJ2-3 NA TRBV9 TGTGCCAGCAGCGTAGAAGACAGCACAGATACGCAGTATTTT CASSVEDSTDTQYF
NA TRBJ2-3 NA TRBV7-7 TGTGCCAGCAGCCCAGACGCCGGGACCCTATCGAATACGCAGTATTTT CASSPDAGTLSNTQYF
NA TRBJ1-6 NA TRBV12-3/TRBV12-4 TGTGCCAGCAGCGGACGGGGCTCCTATAATTCACCCCTCCACTTT CASSGRGSYNSPLHF